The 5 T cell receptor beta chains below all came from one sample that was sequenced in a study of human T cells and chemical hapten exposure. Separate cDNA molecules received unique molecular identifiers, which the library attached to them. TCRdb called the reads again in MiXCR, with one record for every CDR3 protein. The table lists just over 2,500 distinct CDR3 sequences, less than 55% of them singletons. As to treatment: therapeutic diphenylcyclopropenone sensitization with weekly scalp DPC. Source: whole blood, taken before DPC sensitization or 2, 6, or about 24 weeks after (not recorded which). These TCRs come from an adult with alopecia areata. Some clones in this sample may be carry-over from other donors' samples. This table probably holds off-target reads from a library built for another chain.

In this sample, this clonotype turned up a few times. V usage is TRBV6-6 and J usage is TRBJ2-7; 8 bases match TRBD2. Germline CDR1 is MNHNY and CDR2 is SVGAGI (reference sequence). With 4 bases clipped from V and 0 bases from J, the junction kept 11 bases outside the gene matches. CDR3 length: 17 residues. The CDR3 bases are TGTGCCAGCAGTTCCGGGGGGGGCCGGGGCCTCTCCTACGAGCAGTACTTC. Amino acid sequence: CASSSGGGRGLSYEQYF.

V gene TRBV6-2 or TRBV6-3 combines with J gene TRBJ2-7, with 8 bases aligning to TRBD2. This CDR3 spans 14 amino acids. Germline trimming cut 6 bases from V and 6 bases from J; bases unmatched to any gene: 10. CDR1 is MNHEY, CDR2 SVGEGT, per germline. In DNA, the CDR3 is TGTGCCAGCAGCCGGGGACTAGGATACATCGAGCAGTACTTC. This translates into CASSRGLGYIEQYF.

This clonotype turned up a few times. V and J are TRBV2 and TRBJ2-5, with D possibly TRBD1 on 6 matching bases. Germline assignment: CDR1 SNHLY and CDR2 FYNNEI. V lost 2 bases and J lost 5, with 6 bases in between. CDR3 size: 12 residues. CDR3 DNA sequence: TGTGCCAGCAGTGAAAGGGGGGAGACCCAGTACTTC. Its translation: CASSERGETQYF. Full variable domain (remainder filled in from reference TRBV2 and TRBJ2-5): EPEVTQTPSHQVTQMGQEVILRCVPISNHLYFYWYRQILGQKVEFLVSFYNNEISEKSEIFDDQFSVERPDGSNFTLKIRSTKLEDSAMYFCASSERGETQYFGPGTRLLVL.

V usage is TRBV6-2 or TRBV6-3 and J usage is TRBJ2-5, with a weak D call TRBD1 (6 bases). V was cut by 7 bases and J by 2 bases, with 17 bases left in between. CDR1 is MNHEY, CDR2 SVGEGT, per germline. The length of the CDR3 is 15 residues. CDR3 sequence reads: CASKTLRDIQETQYF. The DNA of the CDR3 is TGTGCCAGCAAAACTCTACGGGACATACAAGAGACCCAGTACTTC.

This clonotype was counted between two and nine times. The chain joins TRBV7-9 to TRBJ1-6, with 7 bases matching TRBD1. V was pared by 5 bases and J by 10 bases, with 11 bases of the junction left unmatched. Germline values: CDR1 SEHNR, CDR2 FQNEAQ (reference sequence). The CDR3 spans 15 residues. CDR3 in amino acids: CASSTLDRIDSPLHF. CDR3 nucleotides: TGTGCCAGCAGCACCCTGGACAGGATCGACTCACCCCTCCACTTT. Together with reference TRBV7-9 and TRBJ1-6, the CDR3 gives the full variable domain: DTGVSQNPRHKITKRGQNVTFRCDPISEHNRLYWYRQTLGQGPEFLTYFQNEAQLEKSRLLSDRFSAERPKGSFSTLEIQRTEQGDSAMYLCASSTLDRIDSPLHFGNGTRLTVT.